Below, 27 T cell receptor beta chains from the same sample are listed, as sequenced in a study of cytomegalovirus exposure and HLA in healthy donors. With 60 Vbeta and 13 Jbeta primers, the PCR was carried out. Clones were read by immunoSEQ multiplex PCR, and TCRdb kept only the in-frame ones, dropping some. The sample has roughly 200,000 clones, approximately 70% seen once; the top ten hold about 2.8%. The sample consisted of PBMCs. These receptors were collected from a middle-aged man in good health and CMV-seropositive.

V is TRBV27 and J is TRBJ1-6; no clear D. From germline, CDR1 is MNHEY and CDR2 SMNVEV (reference sequence). V lost 0 bases and J lost 10, with 10 bases in between. The CDR3 has 14 amino acids. The CDR3 loop reads CASSLSAGRSPLHF. DNA for the CDR3: TGTGCCAGCAGTTTATCGGCGGGGAGGTCACCCCTCCACTTT.

The genes are TRBV5-1 and TRBJ1-1; no clear D gene. The CDR3 is made up of 11 amino acids. Germline V gene data show CDR1 as SGHRS and CDR2 as YFSETQ. V was trimmed by 5 bases and J by 4 bases, leaving 6 bases between them. The CDR3 reads CASRSSTEAFF. CDR3 DNA: TGCGCCAGCAGGTCGAGCACTGAAGCTTTCTTT.

The DNA of the CDR3 is TGTGCTAGTGGGTATGAACGGGGTAGCAATCAGCCCCAGCATTTT. Amino acids: CASGYERGSNQPQHF. The chain uses TRBV12-5 and TRBJ1-5; no clear D. Germline lookup yields CDR1 LGHNT and CDR2 FRNRAP. The ends were cut back, 6 bases at V and 0 bases at J, with 12 bases in the middle. The CDR3 runs 15 residues.

The genes are TRBV27 and TRBJ2-1; D is possibly TRBD2 (6 bases). From germline, CDR1 is MNHEY and CDR2 SMNVEV (reference sequence). CDR3 length: 14 amino acids. Trimming left V 6 bases short and J 0 bases short, with 9 bases between. The chain's CDR3 is CASSPGDSYNEQFF. Written as DNA, the CDR3 is TGTGCCAGCAGCCCGGGGGACTCCTACAATGAGCAGTTCTTC.

This chain links TRBV18 with TRBJ2-5; 8 nucleotides agree with TRBD1. The germline V gene encodes CDR1 KGHSH and CDR2 LQKENI. This CDR3 has 14 amino acids. V lost 4 bases, J lost 3 bases, and 4 bases stayed unmatched. CDR3 bases: TGTGCCAGCTCACAAAACAGGGGGAAAGAGACCCAGTACTTC. Its protein is CASSQNRGKETQYF.

This clone was counted once. As DNA, the CDR3 is TGTGCCAGCAGCTTTTCCGGGACAGGGAATGAAGCTTTCTTT. This gives the protein CASSFSGTGNEAFF. The chain uses TRBV5-6 and TRBJ1-1, with 9 nucleotides matching TRBD1. After removal of 2 bases from V and 7 bases from J, the junction contained 6 bases not matched to a gene. The CDR3 runs to 14 residues. Germline CDR1 SGHDT, CDR2 YYEEEE. Drawing the rest from reference TRBV5-6 and TRBJ1-1, the complete variable domain is DAGVTQSPTHLIKTRGQQVTLRCSPKSGHDTVSWYQQALGQGPQFIFQYYEEEERQRGNFPDRFSGHQFPNYSSELNVNALLLGDSALYLCASSFSGTGNEAFFGQGTRLTVV.

This chain uses TRBV7-3 with TRBJ1-2, with TRBD1 as a possible D gene (6 bases). Trimming took off 5 bases at V and 8 bases at J, with 15 bases between the two ends. The CDR3 sequence is 13 residues long. From germline, CDR1 is SGHTA and CDR2 FQGTGA. The CDR3 DNA reads TGTGCCAGCAGCGTTAACGCGGGGGGCGGCTACACCTTC. Translation: CASSVNAGGGYTF.

This clone was detected a few times. The chain carries TRBV12-5 and TRBJ2-7; a possible D gene is TRBD2 (5 bases). V was pared by 6 bases and J by 1 base, with 10 bases between. This CDR3 comprises 13 residues. The germline V gene has CDR1 LGHNT and CDR2 FRNRAP. For the CDR3, the DNA is TGTGCTAGTGGCCGGGGATCGTCCTACGAGCAGTACTTC. Translating gives CASGRGSSYEQYF.

The V and J genes are TRBV9 and TRBJ1-5; TRBD1 matches 8 bases. Germline CDR1 is SGDLS and CDR2 is YYNGEE. This CDR3 spans 15 amino acids. Unmatched junction bases numbered 1, after V lost 2 bases and J lost 0 bases. The CDR3 coding sequence is TGTGCCAGCAGCGTGACAGGGGCTAGCAATCAGCCCCAGCATTTT. Protein product: CASSVTGASNQPQHF.

The chain joins TRBV12-5 to TRBJ2-1, with 16 bases identical to TRBD2. Germline V gene data show CDR1 as LGHNT and CDR2 as FRNRAP. J lost 0 bases, V lost 6 bases, and 23 bases had no gene match. CDR3 length: 24 amino acids. The CDR3 is CASGHFLGLAGGPLSLSSYNEQFF. CDR3 coding DNA: TGTGCTAGTGGGCATTTCCTGGGACTAGCGGGGGGGCCCCTTTCCCTTAGCTCCTACAATGAGCAGTTCTTC.

The chain is built from TRBV7-2 and TRBJ2-2; 8 bases are shared with TRBD2. V shed 1 base and J 1 base; nucleotides not matched to a gene: 11. Germline V gene data show CDR1 as SGHTA and CDR2 as FQGNSA. The CDR3 is made up of 19 amino acids. DNA of the CDR3: TGTGCCAGCAGCTTAGTTGGGGCTAGCGGGCGTAGGAACACCGGGGAGCTGTTTTTT. Its protein product is CASSLVGASGRRNTGELFF.

The chain carries TRBV12-5 and TRBJ1-4; no firm D call. This CDR3 comprises 14 residues. Germline lookup yields CDR1 LGHNT and CDR2 FRNRAP. Trimming left V 2 bases short and J 7 bases short, with 11 bases between. CDR3 nucleotide sequence: TGTGCTAGTGGTTTGCATACTAGGAGTGAAAAACTGTTTTTT. It translates to CASGLHTRSEKLFF. The whole variable domain, filled in from reference TRBV12-5 and TRBJ1-4, reads DARVTQTPRHKVTEMGQEVTMRCQPILGHNTVFWYRQTMMQGLELLAYFRNRAPLDDSGMPKDRFSAEMPDATLATLKIQPSEPRDSAVYFCASGLHTRSEKLFFGSGTQLSVL.

This rearrangement joins TRBV11-2 to TRBJ1-1; D gene ambiguous. CDR1 SGHAT and CDR2 FQNNGV come from the germline V gene. The CDR3 is 12 residues long. The ends were cut back, 5 bases at V and 8 bases at J, with 12 bases in the middle. For the CDR3, the DNA is TGTGCCAGCAGCCCCAGAGGCGCGGAAGCTTTCTTT. It specifies CASSPRGAEAFF.

This chain connects TRBV7-9 to TRBJ1-2; no reliable D call. There are 12 residues in the CDR3. Trimming cost V 2 bases and J 6 bases, with 7 bases left between them. Germline V gene sequence: CDR1 SEHNR, CDR2 FQNEAQ (reference sequence). This CDR3 is CASSLYRDGYTF. The CDR3 bases are TGTGCCAGCAGCTTATACAGAGATGGCTACACCTTC.

The gene calls are TRBV7-2 and TRBJ2-7; TRBD2 matches at 8 bases. Germline-derived CDR1 and CDR2 are SGHTA and FQGNSA. V gave up 4 bases and J gave up 3 bases; unmatched junction bases: 8. The CDR3 covers 15 residues. CDR3 DNA: TGTGCCAGCAGCTCAGCGGGGGACACCGGCTACGAGCAGTACTTC. This gives the protein CASSSAGDTGYEQYF.

This clone was seen a few times. The chain carries TRBV7-2 and TRBJ2-3, with D perhaps matching TRBD2 (5 bases). V gave up 4 bases and J gave up 0 bases, with 8 bases separating them. Looked up from germline, CDR1 is SGHTA and CDR2 is FQGNSA. This CDR3 is 14 amino acids long. CDR3 protein: CASSSGVSTDTQYF. CDR3 DNA: TGTGCCAGCAGCTCCGGGGTGAGCACAGATACGCAGTATTTT.

J is TRBJ1-4 and V is TRBV4-1; D may be TRBD1 (6 bases). The V gene lost 4 bases and the J gene lost 0 bases, with 6 bases spanning the gap. Germline V gene data show CDR1 as MGHRA and CDR2 as YSYEKL. The length of the CDR3 is 14 residues. The CDR3 nucleotides are TGCGCCAGCAGCCGGACAGCAACTAATGAAAAACTGTTTTTT. Its translation: CASSRTATNEKLFF.

This clone has a single count. The genes are TRBV2 and TRBJ1-6, with TRBD1 matching over 7 bases. The CDR3 is 13 amino acids. Losses at the gene ends were 4 bases for V and 8 bases for J; bases not matched to a gene: 2. Per germline, CDR1 SNHLY and CDR2 FYNNEI. As DNA, the CDR3 is TGTGCCAGCAGTGGACAGGGAGATTCACCCCTCCACTTT. It is translated as CASSGQGDSPLHF.

The chain links TRBV7-2 to TRBJ2-3; 8 bases align to TRBD1. CDR3 length: 16 amino acids. CDR1 is SGHTA, CDR2 FQGNSA, per germline. V lost 4 bases, J lost 3 bases, and 9 bases stayed unmatched. CDR3 sequence: CASSSRQGILTDTQYF. CDR3 in DNA: TGTGCCAGCAGCTCCCGACAGGGGATATTAACAGATACGCAGTATTTT. Based on the CDR3 plus reference TRBV7-2 and TRBJ2-3, the full variable domain is GAGVSQSPSNKVTEKGKDVELRCDPISGHTALYWYRQSLGQGLEFLIYFQGNSAPDKSGLPSDRFSAERTGGSVSTLTIQRTQQEDSAVYLCASSSRQGILTDTQYFGPGTRLTVL.

The chain recombines TRBV19 with TRBJ1-1; tentative D call: TRBD1 (5 bases). The germline gives CDR1 LNHDA, CDR2 SQIVND (reference sequence). The CDR3 has 13 residues. Trimming left V 5 bases short and J 3 bases short, with 10 bases between. This CDR3 reads CASSFGAHTEAFF. Here the CDR3 DNA reads TGTGCCAGTAGTTTTGGGGCCCACACTGAAGCTTTCTTT.

The J gene is TRBJ1-1, the V gene TRBV4-1, with TRBD1 as a possible D gene (5 bases). The CDR3 spans 14 residues. Germline CDR1 reads MGHRA; CDR2 reads YSYEKL. V lost 4 bases and J 5 bases, leaving 14 bases between the germline ends. CDR3 sequence (DNA): TGCGCCAGCAGCCTTCTTGGACATTTAACTGAAGCTTTCTTT. Translated, it gives CASSLLGHLTEAFF.

The genes are TRBV6-5 and TRBJ2-2, with D possibly TRBD2 on 5 matching bases. Germline V CDR1 and CDR2: MNHEY, SVGAGI. The CDR3 covers 13 residues. V was shortened by 8 bases and J by 3 bases, with 10 bases between the two germline ends. This CDR3 reads CASATSYTGELFF. The CDR3 nucleotides are TGTGCCAGCGCTACTAGTTACACCGGGGAGCTGTTTTTT.

The V call is TRBV2, the J call TRBJ1-5; D possibly corresponds to TRBD1 (5 bases). Trimming removed 1 base from V and 2 bases from J, with 9 bases in between. The germline gives CDR1 SNHLY, CDR2 FYNNEI. The CDR3 has 15 amino acids. The chain's CDR3 is CASSEGWGGNQPQHF. The CDR3 DNA sequence: TGTGCCAGCAGTGAAGGTTGGGGGGGCAATCAGCCCCAGCATTTT.

The chain recombines TRBV13 with TRBJ1-1; 7 positions agree with TRBD1. V dropped 4 bases and J dropped 3; count of bases not matched to a gene: 8. The CDR3 extends over 15 amino acids. The germline V gene has CDR1 PRHDT and CDR2 FYEKMQ (reference sequence). CDR3 amino acids: CASSSGGTVDTEAFF. In DNA, the CDR3 is TGTGCCAGCAGCTCCGGCGGGACAGTTGACACTGAAGCTTTCTTT.

DNA for the CDR3: TGTGCCAGCAGTCCCAGGGGCGGCCATGGCTACACCTTC. Translated, it gives CASSPRGGHGYTF. The chain couples TRBV25-1 to TRBJ1-2, with D perhaps TRBD1 (6 bases). Germline lookup yields CDR1 MGHDK and CDR2 SYGVNS. V lost 5 bases and J lost 6, with 13 bases in between. The CDR3 runs 13 residues.

The V gene is TRBV6-7, the J gene TRBJ1-1; 8 nucleotides match TRBD1. TRBV6-7 is an ORF, and what it does is uncertain. The J segment lost 1 base and the V segment lost 7 bases, leaving 14 bases of the junction unmatched. The CDR3 contains 17 residues. The chain's CDR3 is CASNFDPETGANTEAFF. The CDR3, as DNA: TGTGCCAGCAACTTCGACCCCGAGACAGGGGCGAACACTGAAGCTTTCTTT.

This clone was seen a few times. This chain uses TRBV18 with TRBJ1-4, with 10 bases aligning to TRBD1. CDR3 length: 18 amino acids. Germline trimming cut 1 base from V and 10 bases from J; bases unmatched to any gene: 15. The V gene's germline CDR1 is KGHSH and CDR2 LQKENI. The CDR3 nucleotides read TGTGCCAGCTCACCACGGTGGGACAGGGGATCGGGACGCGGAAAACTGTTTTTT. Amino acids: CASSPRWDRGSGRGKLFF.